This T cell receptor delta chain was found in a study of Vδ1+ human thymocytes (dated by TCRdb to about 2018). As for the study more broadly: The study characterised mRNA-level TRG and TRD CDR3 repertoires of highly purified Vdelta1+ thymocytes from young children as a data resource. Validation of the multiplex-based CDR3 amplicon strategy against 5'RACE-based CDR3 amplicon generation methods had been performed previously.

Paper-wide results and their limitations: Donors shared many TRG clonotypes (up to 6.9x10^3), but TRD repertoires were essentially private, with at most 120 shared. Because unexpected Vdelta2 sequences could lead to misinterpretation of bulk repertoire data, the authors recommended using highly purified populations and validating at the single-cell level. Because no clustering by age or sex was seen, donors were not stratified by age or sex in the analyses. Thymic TRG and TRD repertoires appeared highly polyclonal with Gaussian CDR3 length distributions, unlike oligoclonal peripheral blood repertoires. Even though sort purity was high, around 18% of thymic TRD sequences were Vdelta2 (and few were Vdelta3), which was not the case for the peripheral blood Vdelta1+ controls.

RNA was isolated using the RNeasy mini kit, and reverse transcription was performed with Superscript III. Multiplex PCR was used to generate CDR3 amplicons, with pooled V-gene forward primers and a constant-region reverse primer carrying Illumina adaptor overhangs. After gel purification, the amplicons were indexed with Nextera index primers during about 8 additional PCR cycles and then purified using AMPure XP beads. The libraries were sequenced on an Illumina MiSeq using paired-end 250 bp reads, dual indexing and an approximately 19% PhiX spike-in. Per the source publication's procedure: FastQC was used to check read quality, and ea-utils fastq-join was used to merge TRG read pairs. Annotation of sequences was performed with IMGT/HighV-QUEST, only productive sequences with unambiguous V-gene assignment were retained, and clonotypes were defined by identical CDR3 sequence. VDJtools 1.1.1, tcR 2.2.3, Treemap and vegan Shannon diversity in R 3.4.4 were used for downstream analysis. Identical DNA sequences were merged into single rows after TCRdb reprocessed the public reads with CATT. The V and J calls and clone size come from TCRdb's table, not from the authors' own analysis. This sample gives approximately 58,000 delta-chain clones in total; more than 12% of them show up just once. In total, the top ten clones hold 0.39% of the sample.

V is reduced by 5 bases and J by 0 bases, leaving a spacing of 43 bases between them. The CDR3 covers 25 residues, taking in both the cysteine and the phenylalanine. Here the CDR3 DNA is all that survives: 75 bases in frame from base 1. CDR1 and CDR2 (TSWWSYY, QGS) derive from the germline V gene. Comment on this clone: The clone's antigen remains unknown. No much larger clonotype is one base removed from it; base qualities were not supplied.

Thymic samples were depleted of alphabeta T cells, then CD3+ TCRVdelta1+ TCRVdelta2- thymocytes were FACS-sorted. The purity of the sorted Vdelta1+ thymocytes was between roughly 98% and 99.6%. The thymic specimens were obtained from several paediatric patients who were undergoing corrective cardiac surgery and ranged in age from about 5 days to 17 months. After the thymic tissue was dispersed, mononuclear cells were isolated using a Histopaque-1077 density gradient. Staining used anti-TCRVdelta1 clone TS8.2, anti-TCRVdelta2 clone B6, anti-CD3 clone HIT3a and anti-TCRalphabeta clone IP26 antibodies.

The specimen sequenced was Vdelta1+ gamma-delta thymocytes from the thymus. Explained via the paper, the cell subset or site label denotes: FACS-sorted CD3+ TCRalphabeta- TCRVdelta1+ TCRVdelta2- thymocytes. The origin of this receptor is a girl under three years old who had congenital heart surgery. This sequence uses TRDV1 and TRDJ1, and TRDD2 may be the D gene, going by 6 matching bases. The DNA is TGTGCTCTTGGGCCCTATAACCCCTTCCACTACCTCCTCCTGGGCAACAAGAAAGACACCGATAAACTCATCTTT. Its protein reads: CALGPYNPFHYLLLGNKKDTDKLIF.